These T cell receptor beta chains were read from a single sample in a study of breast tumors, draining lymph nodes, adjacent tissues. TCRdb independently ran MiXCR on the multiplex PCR reads; one entry per CDR3 protein. The data contain about 94,000 distinct CDR3 sequences, roughly 29% of them singletons. What was sequenced was axillary lymph node tissue. These receptors were obtained from a female donor with breast cancer. Some clones in this sample may be carry-over from other donors' samples. Each CDR3 is given with its conserved first and last residue. Fields, in order: clone size, V gene, J gene, D gene, CDR3 protein, CDR3 DNA. A D gene is named only where the DNA matches it firmly. Expanded clones are given a class, and other clones once, few, many or no size at all.

abundance: many; v_gene: TRBV7-8; j_gene: TRBJ2-1; d_gene: NA; CDR3aa: CASSSQGLWDNEQFF; CDR3nt: TGTGCCAGCAGCTCGCAGGGGTTGTGGGACAATGAGCAGTTCTTC
abundance: many; v_gene: TRBV4-3; j_gene: TRBJ2-3; d_gene: NA; CDR3aa: CASSQQYLGTDTQYF; CDR3nt: TGCGCCAGCAGCCAACAATACTTGGGCACAGATACGCAGTATTTT
abundance: many; v_gene: TRBV12-3/TRBV12-4; j_gene: TRBJ2-1; d_gene: NA; CDR3aa: CASTPGGWNEQFF; CDR3nt: TGTGCCAGCACCCCGGGGGGCTGGAATGAGCAGTTCTTC
abundance: many; v_gene: TRBV30; j_gene: TRBJ2-1; d_gene: TRBD2; CDR3aa: CAGTSGSSYNEQFF; CDR3nt: TGTGCCGGGACTAGCGGGAGCTCCTACAATGAGCAGTTCTTC
abundance: many; v_gene: TRBV5-5; j_gene: TRBJ2-2; d_gene: NA; CDR3aa: CASSFLLTEDGELFF; CDR3nt: TGTGCCAGCAGCTTTTTGCTTACTGAAGACGGGGAGCTGTTTTTT
abundance: many; v_gene: TRBV27; j_gene: TRBJ1-6; d_gene: NA; CDR3aa: CASSLSPGLFNSPLHF; CDR3nt: TGTGCCAGCAGTTTAAGTCCGGGCTTGTTTAATTCACCCCTCCACTTT
abundance: NA; v_gene: TRBV7-9; j_gene: TRBJ2-5; d_gene: TRBD2; CDR3aa: CTSSSQPSGREETQYF; CDR3nt: TGTACCAGCAGCTCTCAACCTAGCGGGAGGGAGGAGACCCAGTACTTC
abundance: few; v_gene: TRBV7-9; j_gene: TRBJ2-5; d_gene: NA; CDR3aa: CASSQGRDQETQYF; CDR3nt: TGTGCCAGCAGTCAAGGCCGTGACCAAGAGACCCAGTACTTC
abundance: few; v_gene: TRBV5-1; j_gene: TRBJ2-7; d_gene: NA; CDR3aa: CASSLDRAWEQYF; CDR3nt: TGCGCCAGCAGCTTGGACAGGGCCTGGGAGCAGTATTTC
abundance: many; v_gene: TRBV7-2; j_gene: TRBJ1-4; d_gene: TRBD1; CDR3aa: CASSWDSGTTNEKLFF; CDR3nt: TGTGCCAGCAGCTGGGACAGCGGCACAACTAATGAAAAACTGTTTTTT
abundance: NA; v_gene: TRBV13; j_gene: TRBJ2-5; d_gene: TRBD2; CDR3aa: CASSLGAGGPSQETQYF; CDR3nt: TGTGCCAGCAGCTTAGGGGCGGGAGGGCCGAGCCAAGAGACCCAGTACTTC
abundance: NA; v_gene: TRBV2; j_gene: TRBJ2-7; d_gene: TRBD1; CDR3aa: CASSGDRGIQQYF; CDR3nt: TGTGCCAGCAGTGGGGACAGGGGAATCCAGCAGTACTTC
abundance: many; v_gene: TRBV20-1; j_gene: TRBJ1-1; d_gene: TRBD1; CDR3aa: CSAFPGGTGDTEAFF; CDR3nt: TGCAGTGCGTTCCCGGGCGGGACAGGGGACACTGAAGCTTTCTTT
abundance: NA; v_gene: TRBV29-1; j_gene: TRBJ2-5; d_gene: NA; CDR3aa: CSVLPYERLNLVTETQYF; CDR3nt: TGCAGCGTTCTGCCCTATGAAAGACTAAACCTCGTTACGGAGACCCAGTACTTC
abundance: NA; v_gene: TRBV3-1; j_gene: TRBJ2-1; d_gene: TRBD2; CDR3aa: CASSQGYSSGEYNEQFF; CDR3nt: TGTGCCAGCAGCCAAGGATATTCTAGCGGGGAGTACAATGAGCAGTTCTTC
abundance: NA; v_gene: TRBV24-1; j_gene: TRBJ2-7; d_gene: TRBD2; CDR3aa: CATGTSGAQYEQYF; CDR3nt: TGTGCCACCGGGACTAGCGGGGCGCAATACGAGCAGTACTTC
abundance: few; v_gene: TRBV12-5; j_gene: TRBJ1-1; d_gene: NA; CDR3aa: CASGPGVMNTEAFF; CDR3nt: TGTGCTAGTGGTCCAGGGGTCATGAACACTGAAGCTTTCTTT
abundance: many; v_gene: TRBV30; j_gene: TRBJ2-1; d_gene: NA; CDR3aa: CAWSAGFITYNEQFF; CDR3nt: TGTGCCTGGAGTGCGGGGTTCATCACCTACAATGAGCAGTTCTTC
abundance: many; v_gene: TRBV20-1; j_gene: TRBJ2-1; d_gene: NA; CDR3aa: CSARDRRGTGVGEQFF; CDR3nt: TGCAGTGCTAGAGATCGCCGGGGAACGGGTGTAGGTGAGCAGTTCTTC
abundance: NA; v_gene: TRBV4-1; j_gene: TRBJ2-7; d_gene: TRBD2; CDR3aa: CASSQDRAGVSYEQYF; CDR3nt: TGCGCCAGCAGCCAAGATCGGGCGGGAGTATCGTACGAGCAGTACTTC
abundance: many; v_gene: TRBV4-2; j_gene: TRBJ2-3; d_gene: TRBD2; CDR3aa: CASSHDPEGGIEDTQYF; CDR3nt: TGTGCCAGCAGCCACGATCCGGAGGGAGGGATTGAAGATACGCAGTATTTT
abundance: many; v_gene: TRBV28; j_gene: TRBJ2-7; d_gene: TRBD1; CDR3aa: CASRAWDSPYEQYF; CDR3nt: TGTGCCAGCAGGGCCTGGGACAGTCCCTACGAGCAGTACTTC
abundance: NA; v_gene: TRBV19; j_gene: TRBJ1-1; d_gene: NA; CDR3aa: CASSTAAWRANTEAFF; CDR3nt: TGTGCCAGTAGTACAGCCGCCTGGCGGGCGAACACTGAAGCTTTCTTT
abundance: medium-sized; v_gene: TRBV18; j_gene: TRBJ1-2; d_gene: NA; CDR3aa: CASSPDPKDYGYTF; CDR3nt: TGTGCCAGCTCACCAGACCCAAAGGACTATGGCTACACCTTC
abundance: many; v_gene: TRBV20-1; j_gene: TRBJ2-3; d_gene: NA; CDR3aa: CSARGIDTQYF; CDR3nt: TGCAGTGCTAGAGGGATAGATACGCAGTATTTT
abundance: many; v_gene: TRBV19; j_gene: TRBJ2-1; d_gene: NA; CDR3aa: CASSITGVPYNEQFF; CDR3nt: TGTGCCAGTAGTATAACGGGAGTTCCCTACAATGAGCAGTTCTTC
abundance: many; v_gene: TRBV2; j_gene: TRBJ2-2; d_gene: NA; CDR3aa: CASSDMGSLEELFF; CDR3nt: TGTGCCAGCAGTGACATGGGTAGCCTGGAGGAGCTGTTTTTT
abundance: many; v_gene: TRBV6-5; j_gene: TRBJ2-7; d_gene: NA; CDR3aa: CASTLIGTDSYEQYF; CDR3nt: TGTGCCAGCACCCTAATCGGGACCGACTCCTACGAGCAGTACTTC
abundance: NA; v_gene: TRBV15; j_gene: TRBJ1-5; d_gene: TRBD1; CDR3aa: CATSGGQDQPQHF; CDR3nt: TGTGCCACCAGCGGAGGACAGGATCAGCCCCAGCATTTT
abundance: NA; v_gene: TRBV6-5; j_gene: TRBJ1-1; d_gene: NA; CDR3aa: CASRTGRLNTEAFF; CDR3nt: TGTGCCAGCCGAACGGGACGGCTGAACACTGAAGCTTTCTTT
abundance: NA; v_gene: TRBV7-8; j_gene: TRBJ1-3; d_gene: NA; CDR3aa: CASSRDGQMNTIYF; CDR3nt: TGTGCCAGCAGCCGAGACGGACAGATGAACACCATATATTTT
abundance: once; v_gene: TRBV6-6; j_gene: TRBJ2-1; d_gene: TRBD2; CDR3aa: CASSPSGRGEQFF; CDR3nt: TGTGCCAGCAGTCCGAGCGGGAGGGGTGAGCAGTTCTTC
abundance: many; v_gene: TRBV20-1; j_gene: TRBJ2-7; d_gene: TRBD2; CDR3aa: CSAGLAGVEYEQYF; CDR3nt: TGCAGTGCTGGACTAGCGGGAGTAGAGTACGAGCAGTACTTC
abundance: NA; v_gene: TRBV20-1; j_gene: TRBJ2-7; d_gene: TRBD2; CDR3aa: CSASRLAGGPTYEQYF; CDR3nt: TGCAGTGCTAGCAGACTAGCGGGAGGCCCCACCTACGAGCAGTACTTC
abundance: many; v_gene: TRBV12-5; j_gene: TRBJ2-1; d_gene: NA; CDR3aa: CASGSLPRREQFF; CDR3nt: TGTGCTAGTGGTTCCCTCCCGAGACGGGAGCAGTTCTTC
abundance: many; v_gene: TRBV18; j_gene: TRBJ2-3; d_gene: TRBD2; CDR3aa: CASSSPLAGGTDTQYF; CDR3nt: TGTGCCAGCTCATCCCCACTAGCGGGAGGTACAGATACGCAGTATTTT
abundance: many; v_gene: TRBV13; j_gene: TRBJ2-1; d_gene: TRBD1; CDR3aa: CASSQRRGTGVYSNEQFF; CDR3nt: TGTGCCAGCAGCCAGCGCCGTGGGACAGGGGTTTACTCCAATGAGCAGTTCTTC
abundance: many; v_gene: TRBV7-2; j_gene: TRBJ2-7; d_gene: NA; CDR3aa: CASSSNPNRDEQYF; CDR3nt: TGTGCCAGCAGCTCCAACCCCAACAGGGACGAGCAGTACTTC
abundance: once; v_gene: TRBV10-3; j_gene: TRBJ2-5; d_gene: TRBD1; CDR3aa: CAISESPTTGVGKIQYF; CDR3nt: TGTGCCATCAGTGAGTCCCCAACCACAGGGGTCGGGAAGATCCAGTACTTC
abundance: NA; v_gene: TRBV7-2; j_gene: TRBJ2-3; d_gene: NA; CDR3aa: CASSLGLNTDTQYF; CDR3nt: TGTGCCAGCAGCTTAGGTCTCAACACAGATACGCAGTATTTT